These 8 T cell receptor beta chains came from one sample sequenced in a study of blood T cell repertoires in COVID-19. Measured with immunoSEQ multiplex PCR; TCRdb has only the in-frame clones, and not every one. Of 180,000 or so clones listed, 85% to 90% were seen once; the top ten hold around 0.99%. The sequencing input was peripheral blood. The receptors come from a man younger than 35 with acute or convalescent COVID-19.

CDR3 sequence: CASSSGGGRGYEQYF. CDR3 DNA: TGCGCCAGCAGCTCCGGTGGGGGGCGGGGGTACGAGCAGTACTTC. The chain recombines TRBV5-1 with TRBJ2-7; weak D call: TRBD2 (7 bases). Trimming stripped 3 bases from V and 4 bases from J, with 17 bases between. The CDR3 is 15 residues long. Germline CDR1 is SGHRS and CDR2 is YFSETQ.

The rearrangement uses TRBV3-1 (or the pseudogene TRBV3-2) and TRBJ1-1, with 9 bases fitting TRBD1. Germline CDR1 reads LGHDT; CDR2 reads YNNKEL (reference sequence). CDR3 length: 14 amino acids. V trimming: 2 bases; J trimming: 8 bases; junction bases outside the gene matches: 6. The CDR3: CASSQTGGGREAFF. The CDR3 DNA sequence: TGTGCCAGCAGCCAAACAGGGGGCGGAAGGGAAGCTTTCTTT.

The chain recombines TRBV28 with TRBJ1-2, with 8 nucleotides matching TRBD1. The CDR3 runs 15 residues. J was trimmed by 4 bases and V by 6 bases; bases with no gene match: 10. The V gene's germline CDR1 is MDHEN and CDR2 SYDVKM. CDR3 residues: CASRPAWTGSYGYTF. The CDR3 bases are TGTGCCAGCAGGCCAGCTTGGACAGGGTCCTATGGCTACACCTTC.

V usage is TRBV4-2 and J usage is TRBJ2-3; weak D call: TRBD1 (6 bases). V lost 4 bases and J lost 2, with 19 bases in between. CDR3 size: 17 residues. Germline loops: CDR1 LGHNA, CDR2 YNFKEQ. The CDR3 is CASSPPIATGSTDTQYF. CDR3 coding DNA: TGTGCCAGCAGCCCGCCAATCGCGACAGGTTCCACAGATACGCAGTATTTT.

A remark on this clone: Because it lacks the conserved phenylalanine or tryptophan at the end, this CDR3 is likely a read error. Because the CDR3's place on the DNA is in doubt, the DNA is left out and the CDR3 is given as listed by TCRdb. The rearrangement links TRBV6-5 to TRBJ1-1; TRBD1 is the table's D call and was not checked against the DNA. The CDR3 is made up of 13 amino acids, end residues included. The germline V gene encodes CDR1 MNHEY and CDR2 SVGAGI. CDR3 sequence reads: CASRQGALSPWAV.

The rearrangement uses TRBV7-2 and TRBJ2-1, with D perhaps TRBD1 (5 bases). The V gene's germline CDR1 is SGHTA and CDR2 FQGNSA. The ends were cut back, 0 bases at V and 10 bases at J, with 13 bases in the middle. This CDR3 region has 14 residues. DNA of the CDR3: TGTGCCAGCAGCTTAGCTTTGACAGAACAGGAGCAGTTCTTC. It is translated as CASSLALTEQEQFF.

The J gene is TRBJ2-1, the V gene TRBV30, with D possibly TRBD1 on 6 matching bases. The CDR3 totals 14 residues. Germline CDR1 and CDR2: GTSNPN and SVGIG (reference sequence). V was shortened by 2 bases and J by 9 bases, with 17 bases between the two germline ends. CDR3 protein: CAWSSDRSQSEQFF. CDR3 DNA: TGTGCCTGGAGTAGTGACAGGTCCCAAAGTGAGCAGTTCTTC.

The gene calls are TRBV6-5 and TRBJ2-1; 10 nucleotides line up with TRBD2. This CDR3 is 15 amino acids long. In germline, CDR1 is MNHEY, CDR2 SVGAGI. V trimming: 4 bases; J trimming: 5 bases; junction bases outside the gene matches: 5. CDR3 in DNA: TGTGCCAGCAGTTTAGCGGGGGGCAAAGACAATGAGCAGTTCTTC. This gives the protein CASSLAGGKDNEQFF.